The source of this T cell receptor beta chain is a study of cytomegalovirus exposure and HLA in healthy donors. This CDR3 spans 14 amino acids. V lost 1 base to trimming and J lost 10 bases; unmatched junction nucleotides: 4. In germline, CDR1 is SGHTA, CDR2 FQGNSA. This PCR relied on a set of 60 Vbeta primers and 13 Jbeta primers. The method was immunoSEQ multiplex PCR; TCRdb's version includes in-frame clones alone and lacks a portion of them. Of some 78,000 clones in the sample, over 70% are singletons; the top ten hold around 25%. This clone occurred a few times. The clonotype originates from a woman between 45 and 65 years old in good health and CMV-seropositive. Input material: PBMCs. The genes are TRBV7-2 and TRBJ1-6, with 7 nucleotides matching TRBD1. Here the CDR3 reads CASSLGQGRSPLHF. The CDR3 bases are TGTGCCAGCAGCTTAGGACAGGGCCGATCACCCCTCCACTTT. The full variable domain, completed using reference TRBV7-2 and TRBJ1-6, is GAGVSQSPSNKVTEKGKDVELRCDPISGHTALYWYRQSLGQGLEFLIYFQGNSAPDKSGLPSDRFSAERTGGSVSTLTIQRTQQEDSAVYLCASSLGQGRSPLHFGNGTRLTVT.